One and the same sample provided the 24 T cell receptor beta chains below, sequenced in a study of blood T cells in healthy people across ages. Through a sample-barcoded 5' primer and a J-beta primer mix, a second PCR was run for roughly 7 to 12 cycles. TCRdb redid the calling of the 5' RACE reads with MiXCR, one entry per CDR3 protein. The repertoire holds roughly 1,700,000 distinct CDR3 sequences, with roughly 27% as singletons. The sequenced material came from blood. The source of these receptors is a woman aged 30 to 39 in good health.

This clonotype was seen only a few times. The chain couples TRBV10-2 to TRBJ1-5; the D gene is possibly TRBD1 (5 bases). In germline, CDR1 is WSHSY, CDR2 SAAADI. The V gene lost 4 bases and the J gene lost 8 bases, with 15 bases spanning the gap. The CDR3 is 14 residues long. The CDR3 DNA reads TGCGCCAGCAGTGTGGCGTCTGGGGGTGAGCCCCAGCATTTT. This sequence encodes CASSVASGGEPQHF.

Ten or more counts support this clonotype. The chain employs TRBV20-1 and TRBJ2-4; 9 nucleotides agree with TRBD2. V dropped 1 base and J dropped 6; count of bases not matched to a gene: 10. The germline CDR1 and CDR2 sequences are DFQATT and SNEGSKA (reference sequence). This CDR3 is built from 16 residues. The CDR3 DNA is TGCAGTGCTAGAGGTTTTGGCGGGAGGGGAGGAAACATTCAGTACTTC. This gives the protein CSARGFGGRGGNIQYF.

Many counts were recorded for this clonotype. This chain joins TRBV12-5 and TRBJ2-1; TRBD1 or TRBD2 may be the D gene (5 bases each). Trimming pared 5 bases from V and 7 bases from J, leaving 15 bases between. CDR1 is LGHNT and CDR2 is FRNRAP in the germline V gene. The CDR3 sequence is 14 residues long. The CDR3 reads CASGDGAPRNEQFF. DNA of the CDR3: TGTGCTAGTGGTGACGGGGCTCCGAGGAATGAGCAGTTCTTC. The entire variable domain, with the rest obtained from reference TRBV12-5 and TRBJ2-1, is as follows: DARVTQTPRHKVTEMGQEVTMRCQPILGHNTVFWYRQTMMQGLELLAYFRNRAPLDDSGMPKDRFSAEMPDATLATLKIQPSEPRDSAVYFCASGDGAPRNEQFFGPGTRLTVL.

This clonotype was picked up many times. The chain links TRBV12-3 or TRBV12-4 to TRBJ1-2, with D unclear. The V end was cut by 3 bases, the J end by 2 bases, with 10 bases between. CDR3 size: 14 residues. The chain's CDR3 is CASSFTGLNYGYTF. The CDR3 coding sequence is TGTGCCAGCAGTTTCACGGGATTAAACTATGGCTACACCTTC.

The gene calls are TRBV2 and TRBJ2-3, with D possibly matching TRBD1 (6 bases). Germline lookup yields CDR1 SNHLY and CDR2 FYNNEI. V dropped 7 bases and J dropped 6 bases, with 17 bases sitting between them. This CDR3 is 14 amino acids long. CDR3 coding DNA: TGTGCCAGCAATTTCGGACAGACCACTGATACGCAGTATTTT. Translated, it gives CASNFGQTTDTQYF. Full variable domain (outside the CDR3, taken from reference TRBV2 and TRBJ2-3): EPEVTQTPSHQVTQMGQEVILRCVPISNHLYFYWYRQILGQKVEFLVSFYNNEISEKSEIFDDQFSVERPDGSNFTLKIRSTKLEDSAMYFCASNFGQTTDTQYFGPGTRLTVL.

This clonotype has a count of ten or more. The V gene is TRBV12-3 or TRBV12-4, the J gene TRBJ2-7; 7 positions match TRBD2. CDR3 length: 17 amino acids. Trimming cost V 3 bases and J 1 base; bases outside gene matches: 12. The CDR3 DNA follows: TGTGCCAGCAGTTTGTCGCGAGGGGCTAGCGGATCCTACGAGCAGTACTTC. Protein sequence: CASSLSRGASGSYEQYF.

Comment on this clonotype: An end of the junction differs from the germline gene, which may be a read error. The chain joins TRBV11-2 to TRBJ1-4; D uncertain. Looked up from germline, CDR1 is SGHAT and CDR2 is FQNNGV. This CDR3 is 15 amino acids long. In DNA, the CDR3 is TGTGCCAGCAGCTTATTAAGGGCGGCTAATGAAAAACGGTTTTTT. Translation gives CASSLLRAANEKRFF.

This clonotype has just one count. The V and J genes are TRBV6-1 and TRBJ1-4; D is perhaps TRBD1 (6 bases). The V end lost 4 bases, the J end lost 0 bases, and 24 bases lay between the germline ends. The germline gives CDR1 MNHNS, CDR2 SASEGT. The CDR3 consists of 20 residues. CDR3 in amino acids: CASSAPRLLPGATTNEKLFF. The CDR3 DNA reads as TGTGCCAGCAGTGCCCCAAGATTATTACCAGGGGCAACAACTAATGAAAAACTGTTTTTT.

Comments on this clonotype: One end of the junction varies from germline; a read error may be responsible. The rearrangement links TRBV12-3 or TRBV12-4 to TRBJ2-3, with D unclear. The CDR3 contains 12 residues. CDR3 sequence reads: CAGSLTTDTQYF. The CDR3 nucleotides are TGTGCCGGCAGTTTGACCACAGATACGCAGTATTTT.

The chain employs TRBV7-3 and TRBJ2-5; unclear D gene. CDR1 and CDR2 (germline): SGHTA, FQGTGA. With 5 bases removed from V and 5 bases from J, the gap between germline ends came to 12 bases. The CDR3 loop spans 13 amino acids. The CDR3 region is CASSPPYRETQYF. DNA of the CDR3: TGTGCCAGCAGCCCCCCGTACCGCGAGACCCAGTACTTC.

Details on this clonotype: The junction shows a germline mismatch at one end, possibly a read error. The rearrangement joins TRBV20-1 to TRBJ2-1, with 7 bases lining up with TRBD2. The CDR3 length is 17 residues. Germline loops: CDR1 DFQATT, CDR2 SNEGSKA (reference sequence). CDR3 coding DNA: TGCAGTGCTAGAGACCTCCGGGCTAGCGGTTACTACAATGTGCAGTTCTTC. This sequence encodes CSARDLRASGYYNVQFF.

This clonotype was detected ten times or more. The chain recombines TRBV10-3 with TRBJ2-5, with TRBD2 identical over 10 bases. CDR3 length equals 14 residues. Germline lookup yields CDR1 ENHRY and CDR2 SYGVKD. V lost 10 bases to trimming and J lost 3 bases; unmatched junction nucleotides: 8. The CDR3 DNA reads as TGTGCCACCTCCCAGCGGGAGGGGGAAGAGACCCAGTACTTC. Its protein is CATSQREGEETQYF.

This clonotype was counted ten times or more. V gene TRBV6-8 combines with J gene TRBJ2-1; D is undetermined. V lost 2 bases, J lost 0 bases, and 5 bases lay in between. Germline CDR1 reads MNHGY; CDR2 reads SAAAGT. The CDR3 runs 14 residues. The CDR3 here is CASSYESSYNEQFF. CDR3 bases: TGTGCCAGCAGTTACGAGTCCTCCTACAATGAGCAGTTCTTC.

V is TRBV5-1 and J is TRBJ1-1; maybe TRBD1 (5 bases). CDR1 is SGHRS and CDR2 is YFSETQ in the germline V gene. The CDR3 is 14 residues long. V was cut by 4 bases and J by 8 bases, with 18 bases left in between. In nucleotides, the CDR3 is TGCGCCAGCAGCCGTGGGGACTCGGGCTTAGAAGCTTTCTTT. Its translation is CASSRGDSGLEAFF.

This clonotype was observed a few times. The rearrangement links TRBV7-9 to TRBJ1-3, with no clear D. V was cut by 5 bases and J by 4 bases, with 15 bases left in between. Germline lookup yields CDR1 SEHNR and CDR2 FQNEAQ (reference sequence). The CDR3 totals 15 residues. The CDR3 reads CASSPLWVRGNTIYF. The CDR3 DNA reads TGTGCCAGCAGCCCCCTTTGGGTCCGGGGAAACACCATATATTTT.

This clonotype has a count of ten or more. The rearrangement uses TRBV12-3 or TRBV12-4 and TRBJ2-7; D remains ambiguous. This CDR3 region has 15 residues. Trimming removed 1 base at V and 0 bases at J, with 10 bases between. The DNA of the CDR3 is TGTGCCAGCAGTTTAGGGCCAGGCAACTCCTACGAGCAGTACTTC. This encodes CASSLGPGNSYEQYF.

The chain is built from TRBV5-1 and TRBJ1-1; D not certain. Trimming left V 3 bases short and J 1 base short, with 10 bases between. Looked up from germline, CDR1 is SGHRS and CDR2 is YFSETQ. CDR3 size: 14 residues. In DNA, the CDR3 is TGCGCCAGCAGCTCAAGCGGCCCGAACACTGAAGCTTTCTTT. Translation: CASSSSGPNTEAFF.

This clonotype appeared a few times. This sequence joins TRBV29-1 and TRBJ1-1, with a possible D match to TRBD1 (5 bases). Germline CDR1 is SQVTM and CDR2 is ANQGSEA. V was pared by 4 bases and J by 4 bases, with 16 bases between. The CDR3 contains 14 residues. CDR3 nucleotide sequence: TGCAGCGTTGCAAGGGGATATGGTAGCACTGAAGCTTTCTTT. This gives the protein CSVARGYGSTEAFF.

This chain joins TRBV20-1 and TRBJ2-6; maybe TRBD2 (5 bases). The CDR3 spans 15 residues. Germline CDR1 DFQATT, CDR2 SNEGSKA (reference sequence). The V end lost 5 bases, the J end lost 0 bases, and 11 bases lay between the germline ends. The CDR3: CSAPGISSGANVLTF. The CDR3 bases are TGCAGTGCTCCGGGGATATCCTCTGGGGCCAACGTCCTGACTTTC.

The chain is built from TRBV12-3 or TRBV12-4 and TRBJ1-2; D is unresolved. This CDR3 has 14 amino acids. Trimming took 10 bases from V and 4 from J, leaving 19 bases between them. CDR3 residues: CATQADEGGYGYTF. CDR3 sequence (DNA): TGTGCCACCCAGGCAGACGAAGGAGGCTATGGCTACACCTTC.

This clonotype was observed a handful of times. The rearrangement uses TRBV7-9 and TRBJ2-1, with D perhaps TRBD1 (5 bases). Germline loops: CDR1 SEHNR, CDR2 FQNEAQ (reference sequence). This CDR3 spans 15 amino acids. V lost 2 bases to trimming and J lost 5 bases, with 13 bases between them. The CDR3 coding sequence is TGTGCCAGCAGCTTAAGGACGTCGGACAACAATGAGCAGTTCTTC. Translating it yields CASSLRTSDNNEQFF.

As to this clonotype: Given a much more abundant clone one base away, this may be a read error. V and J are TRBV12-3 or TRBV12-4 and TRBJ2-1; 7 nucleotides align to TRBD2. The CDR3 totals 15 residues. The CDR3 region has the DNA TGTGTCAGCAGTCACCTTGGGGGGGCCTACAATGAGCAGTTCTTC. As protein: CVSSHLGGAYNEQFF.

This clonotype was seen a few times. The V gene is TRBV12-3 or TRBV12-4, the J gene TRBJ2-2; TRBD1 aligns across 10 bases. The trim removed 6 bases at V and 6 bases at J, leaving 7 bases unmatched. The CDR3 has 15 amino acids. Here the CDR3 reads CASRPGQGLSGELFF. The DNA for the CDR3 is TGTGCCAGCAGACCGGGACAGGGGTTATCCGGGGAGCTGTTTTTT.

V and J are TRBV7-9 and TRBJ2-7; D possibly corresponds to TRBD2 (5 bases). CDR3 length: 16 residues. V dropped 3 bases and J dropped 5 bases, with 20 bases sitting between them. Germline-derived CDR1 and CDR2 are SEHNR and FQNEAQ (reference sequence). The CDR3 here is CASSFRSGEGRHEQYF. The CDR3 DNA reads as TGTGCCAGCAGCTTTAGGAGTGGAGAGGGCCGTCACGAGCAGTACTTC. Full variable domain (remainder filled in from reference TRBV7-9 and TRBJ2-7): DTGVSQNPRHKITKRGQNVTFRCDPISEHNRLYWYRQTLGQGPEFLTYFQNEAQLEKSRLLSDRFSAERPKGSFSTLEIQRTEQGDSAMYLCASSFRSGEGRHEQYFGPGTRLTVT.